Listed here are 27 T cell receptor beta chains from one sample, sequenced in a study of beta chain features in type 1 diabetes. Investigators reverse transcribed all isolated RNA, so they sequenced expressed TCRB transcripts. TCRdb keeps only in-frame clones here, not all; method: immunoSEQ multiplex PCR. The table records a few hundred thousand clones, roughly 9.6% of them present only once. The sample consisted of naive CD4+ T cells from blood. The receptors come from a woman aged 30 to 39 in good health.

Details on this clone: The identical CDR3 is also encoded by other nucleotide sequences in the sample. This chain joins TRBV7-2 and TRBJ2-7, with 7 bases fitting TRBD2. The CDR3 sequence is 15 residues long. From germline, CDR1 is SGHTA and CDR2 FQGNSA. The J segment lost 3 bases and the V segment lost 1 base, leaving 6 bases of the junction unmatched. The DNA for the CDR3 is TGTGCCAGCAGCTTAGGGCTAGCGGAAGGCTACGAGCAGTACTTC. It is translated as CASSLGLAEGYEQYF.

This clone showed up just a few times. This chain links TRBV18 with TRBJ2-5; 7 nucleotides align to TRBD2. Germline lookup yields CDR1 KGHSH and CDR2 LQKENI. The CDR3 has 14 amino acids. V gave up 3 bases and J gave up 3 bases; unmatched junction bases: 4. This chain's CDR3 is CASSPPGGKETQYF. DNA of the CDR3: TGTGCCAGCTCACCCCCGGGAGGCAAAGAGACCCAGTACTTC.

Concerning this clone itself: Different DNA sequences within this sample yield the same CDR3. The V and J genes are TRBV18 and TRBJ1-5, with D possibly matching TRBD1 (5 bases). Germline CDR1 is KGHSH and CDR2 is LQKENI. Trimming left V 2 bases short and J 5 bases short, with 7 bases between. The CDR3 extends over 13 amino acids. This chain's CDR3 is CASSPDRDQPQHF. The CDR3 nucleotides are TGTGCCAGCTCACCAGACAGAGATCAGCCCCAGCATTTT.

This clone turned up a few times. V gene TRBV9 combines with J gene TRBJ1-4; the D is unclear. The V and J ends lost 4 bases and 8 bases respectively, with 12 bases between them. This CDR3 comprises 13 residues. Germline V gives CDR1 SGDLS, CDR2 YYNGEE. CDR3 loop: CASSQTVQEKLFF. CDR3 DNA: TGTGCCAGCAGCCAAACAGTACAGGAAAAACTGTTTTTT.

This clone occurred many times. The chain couples TRBV13 to TRBJ2-3; 9 bases line up with TRBD1. There are 15 residues in the CDR3. Per germline, CDR1 PRHDT and CDR2 FYEKMQ (reference sequence). V lost 5 bases to trimming and J lost 4 bases; unmatched junction nucleotides: 7. The CDR3 loop reads CASSPGQGSADTQYF. The CDR3 DNA is TGTGCCAGCAGCCCAGGACAGGGGAGCGCAGATACGCAGTATTTT.

This clone was found a few times. V usage is TRBV25-1 and J usage is TRBJ1-5; TRBD1 aligns across 7 bases. V shed 4 bases, J shed 2 bases, and the junction held 2 bases outside the gene matches. The CDR3 is made up of 14 amino acids. Germline V gives CDR1 MGHDK, CDR2 SYGVNS. DNA of the CDR3: TGTGCCAGCAGTGGACAGGGTGGCAATCAGCCCCAGCATTTT. Its translation: CASSGQGGNQPQHF.

This clone appeared a few times. This chain links TRBV29-1 with TRBJ2-1, with TRBD2 identical over 9 bases. The germline V gene has CDR1 SQVTM and CDR2 ANQGSEA. Trimming at V came to 5 bases and at J to 0 bases, leaving 5 bases not matched to a gene. The CDR3 has 15 amino acids. This chain's CDR3 is CSVLLTSGSYNEQFF. DNA for the CDR3: TGCAGCGTTCTCTTGACTAGCGGCTCCTACAATGAGCAGTTCTTC.

This clone was seen more than once but under ten times. The V gene is TRBV9, the J gene TRBJ2-1, with D possibly matching TRBD1 (5 bases). The V end lost 3 bases, the J end lost 1 base, and 11 bases lay between the germline ends. This CDR3 has 15 residues. The germline CDR1 and CDR2 sequences are SGDLS and YYNGEE. CDR3 sequence: CASSALGQSYNEQFF. DNA of the CDR3: TGTGCCAGCAGCGCCCTGGGGCAATCCTACAATGAGCAGTTCTTC.

CDR3: CASTKGGGQYF. CDR3 sequence (DNA): TGTGCCAGCACCAAAGGAGGAGGGCAGTACTTC. The chain couples TRBV28 to TRBJ2-7, with D possibly being TRBD2 (5 bases). V was trimmed by 7 bases and J by 9 bases, leaving 13 bases between them. The CDR3 is made up of 11 amino acids. CDR1 MDHEN and CDR2 SYDVKM come from the germline V gene.

This clone turned up a few times. J is TRBJ2-1 and V is TRBV7-2; 15 positions agree with TRBD2. The CDR3 spans 15 residues. Germline trimming cut 1 base from V and 11 bases from J; bases unmatched to any gene: 3. Germline loops: CDR1 SGHTA, CDR2 FQGNSA. The CDR3 loop is CASSLDGTSGRKQFF. CDR3 in DNA: TGTGCCAGCAGCTTAGATGGGACTAGCGGGAGGAAGCAGTTCTTC.

This chain uses TRBV28 with TRBJ2-3; the match to TRBD2 covers 7 bases. The CDR3 contains 16 residues. Germline V CDR1 and CDR2: MDHEN, SYDVKM. Unmatched junction bases numbered 3, after V lost 0 bases and J lost 0 bases. The CDR3 loop is CASSLWGGSSTDTQYF. CDR3 DNA: TGTGCCAGCAGTTTATGGGGCGGGAGCAGCACAGATACGCAGTATTTT. Filled out from reference TRBV28 and TRBJ2-3, the complete variable domain reads DVKVTQSSRYLVKRTGEKVFLECVQDMDHENMFWYRQDPGLGLRLIYFSYDVKMKEKGDIPEGYSVSREKKERFSLILESASTNQTSMYLCASSLWGGSSTDTQYFGPGTRLTVL.

This clone was found a few times. This sequence joins TRBV23-1 and TRBJ1-1; D remains ambiguous. TRBV23-1 is filed as an ORF, its function uncertain. This CDR3 is 15 amino acids long. V dropped 3 bases and J dropped 4 bases, with 15 bases sitting between them. The CDR3, as DNA: TGCGCCAGCAGTCATATCGGTCGCGGGAGCACTGAAGCTTTCTTT. Translation: CASSHIGRGSTEAFF.

In its sample, this clone was seen a few times. This chain links TRBV7-2 with TRBJ2-2; 11 bases line up with TRBD2. CDR3 length: 16 residues. V lost 0 bases and J lost 5; bases outside the gene matches: 2. CDR1 is SGHTA, CDR2 FQGNSA, per germline. CDR3 sequence (DNA): TGTGCCAGCAGCTTAGCGCTAGCGGGAGGAACCGGGGAGCTGTTTTTT. Translation: CASSLALAGGTGELFF.

This clone occurred a few times. This CDR3 is CATRSFGNQPQHF. Here the CDR3 DNA reads TGTGCCACTAGGAGCTTCGGCAATCAGCCCCAGCATTTT. The chain carries TRBV15 and TRBJ1-5; D is uncertain. With 9 bases removed from V and 2 bases from J, the gap between germline ends came to 11 bases. Per the germline V gene, CDR1 is LNHNV and CDR2 is YYDKDF (reference sequence). The CDR3 totals 13 residues.

This clone was found a few times. This sequence joins TRBV5-1 and TRBJ1-1; 9 nucleotides agree with TRBD1. The CDR3 is 17 amino acids. V shed 5 bases, J shed 3 bases, and the junction held 14 bases outside the gene matches. Germline V lookup: CDR1 SGHRS, CDR2 YFSETQ. This chain's CDR3 is CASSRLPGQGGDTEAFF. In nucleotides, the CDR3 is TGCGCCAGCAGTCGCCTCCCGGGACAGGGAGGGGACACTGAAGCTTTCTTT.

In its sample, this clone was seen a few times. The chain employs TRBV7-2 and TRBJ2-1, with 11 nucleotides matching TRBD2. V lost 6 bases and J lost 5; bases outside the gene matches: 9. The CDR3 consists of 16 residues. Germline V gene lookup returns CDR1 SGHTA and CDR2 FQGNSA. CDR3 nucleotide sequence: TGTGCCAGCAGTTCTCGCGGGACTAGCGGTCACAATGAGCAGTTCTTC. Residues: CASSSRGTSGHNEQFF.

This clone was seen only a few times. The V call is TRBV19, the J call TRBJ2-5, with D possibly being TRBD2 (6 bases). V gave up 8 bases and J gave up 2 bases, with 15 bases separating them. The germline CDR1 and CDR2 sequences are LNHDA and SQIVND (reference sequence). The CDR3 is 14 amino acids. The CDR3 DNA follows: TGTGCCAGTGGAACCGGCGGGGCTCAAGAGACCCAGTACTTC. Protein product: CASGTGGAQETQYF.

This clone was recorded a few times. V usage is TRBV29-1 and J usage is TRBJ1-1; D possibly corresponds to TRBD1 (5 bases). Germline V gives CDR1 SQVTM, CDR2 ANQGSEA. This CDR3 is 16 amino acids long. V was pared by 6 bases and J by 1 base, with 21 bases between. The CDR3: CSVSNTRGRRNTEAFF. The CDR3 DNA reads as TGCAGCGTATCCAATACCCGGGGGAGGCGGAACACTGAAGCTTTCTTT.

There are a few counts of this clone. The CDR3 region has the DNA TGTGCCATCAGCGGGAGACGCGGGACTAGCAGCTACGAGCAGTACTTC. Residues: CAISGRRGTSSYEQYF. The gene calls are TRBV10-3 and TRBJ2-7, with 9 bases fitting TRBD2. The germline V gene encodes CDR1 ENHRY and CDR2 SYGVKD. The CDR3 is 16 amino acids. The V and J ends lost 6 bases and 3 bases, in that order; junction bases with no gene match: 12.

On this clone itself: Its ends do not fully match the called genes, so a read error is possible. The chain employs TRBV5-4 and TRBJ1-4; D is ambiguous. CDR1 SGHNT and CDR2 YYREEE come from the germline V gene (reference sequence). This CDR3 spans 13 amino acids. The CDR3 DNA follows: TGCGCCAGCAGCCAAGACCGGGGTGAAAAACTGTTTTTT. As protein: CASSQDRGEKLFF. The complete variable domain, with remaining parts taken from reference TRBV5-4 and TRBJ1-4, reads ETGVTQSPTHLIKTRGQQVTLRCSSQSGHNTVSWYQQALGQGPQFIFQYYREEENGRGNFPPRFSGLQFPNYSSELNVNALELDDSALYLCASSQDRGEKLFFGSGTQLSVL.

The rearrangement links TRBV9 to TRBJ1-2, with D perhaps matching TRBD1 (6 bases). The CDR3 extends over 12 amino acids. Germline-derived CDR1 and CDR2 are SGDLS and YYNGEE. Trimming took 0 bases from V and 8 from J, leaving 8 bases between them. The CDR3 DNA reads as TGTGCCAGCAGCGTAGGAGGGGGAGGCTACACCTTC. Its translation is CASSVGGGGYTF.

This clone was observed a few times. The V call is TRBV19, the J call TRBJ1-1; TRBD1 aligns across 9 bases. Germline CDR1 LNHDA, CDR2 SQIVND (reference sequence). Trimming removed 4 bases from V and 5 bases from J; junction bases left unmatched: 8. The CDR3 loop spans 15 amino acids. This CDR3 reads CASSTTQGAYTEAFF. The DNA for the CDR3 is TGTGCCAGTAGTACTACACAGGGGGCGTATACTGAAGCTTTCTTT.

This clone came up a few times. The chain joins TRBV4-2 to TRBJ1-3; 9 bases are shared with TRBD1. The CDR3 runs to 15 residues. V trimming: 4 bases; J trimming: 2 bases; junction bases outside the gene matches: 3. Germline V lookup: CDR1 LGHNA, CDR2 YNFKEQ. CDR3 sequence: CASSPWTGAGNTIYF. The DNA for the CDR3 is TGTGCCAGCAGCCCCTGGACAGGGGCTGGAAACACCATATATTTT.

This clone was observed at least ten times. V is TRBV25-1 and J is TRBJ2-4; maybe TRBD1 (5 bases). The length of the CDR3 is 14 residues. Looked up from germline, CDR1 is MGHDK and CDR2 is SYGVNS. V was cut by 4 bases and J by 6 bases, with 13 bases left in between. The CDR3 nucleotides are TGTGCCAGCAGTGTGGCAGGGTATGGAAACATTCAGTACTTC. It encodes CASSVAGYGNIQYF.

This clone was picked up a small number of times. The chain employs TRBV28 and TRBJ2-3; 9 nucleotides match TRBD1. This CDR3 has 15 amino acids. V gave up 5 bases and J gave up 3 bases; unmatched junction bases: 6. Germline lookup yields CDR1 MDHEN and CDR2 SYDVKM. The CDR3 nucleotides read TGTGCCAGCAGTGTCCCGGGACAGGGAACAGATACGCAGTATTTT. This codes for CASSVPGQGTDTQYF.

This chain links TRBV28 with TRBJ2-5; TRBD1 matches 11 bases. J gave up 5 bases and V 5 bases, and 7 bases lay outside the gene matches. Germline lookup yields CDR1 MDHEN and CDR2 SYDVKM. The CDR3 runs 15 residues. This CDR3 reads CASSTAGTGGETQYF. DNA for the CDR3: TGTGCCAGCAGTACCGCCGGGACAGGGGGGGAGACCCAGTACTTC.

The chain joins TRBV7-2 to TRBJ2-1; TRBD2 agrees at 11 bases. CDR3 length: 15 residues. Germline CDR1 and CDR2: SGHTA and FQGNSA. V lost 2 bases to trimming and J lost 7 bases; unmatched junction nucleotides: 4. The CDR3 loop reads CASSLSSGRNNEQFF. The CDR3 bases are TGTGCCAGCAGCTTATCTAGCGGGAGGAATAATGAGCAGTTCTTC.